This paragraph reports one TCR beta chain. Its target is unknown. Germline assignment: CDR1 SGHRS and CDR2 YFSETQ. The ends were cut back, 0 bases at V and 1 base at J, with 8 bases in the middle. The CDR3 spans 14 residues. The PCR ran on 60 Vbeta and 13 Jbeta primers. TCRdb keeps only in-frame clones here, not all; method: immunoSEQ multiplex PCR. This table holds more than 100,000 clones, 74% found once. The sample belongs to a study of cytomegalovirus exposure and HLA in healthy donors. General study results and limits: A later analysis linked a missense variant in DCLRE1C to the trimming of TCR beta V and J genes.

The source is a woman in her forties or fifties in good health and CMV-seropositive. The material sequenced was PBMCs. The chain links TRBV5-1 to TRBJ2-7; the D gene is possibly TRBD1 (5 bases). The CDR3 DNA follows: TGCGCCAGCAGCTTGGCAGGGCCTTCCTACGAGCAGTACTTC. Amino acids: CASSLAGPSYEQYF.